These 27 T cell receptor beta chains were sequenced from one sample in a study of T cell responses to AZD1222 COVID-19 vaccine (dated by TCRdb to the early 2020s). The time point label here, explained by the study, means: about 28 days (+/-7) after the second vaccine dose. Library prep was done by the immunoSEQ multiplex PCR assay. As stored in TCRdb, this immuneACCESS dataset retains in-frame rearrangements with V and J assigned. A fraction of the clones does not appear; measured against another copy, unresolved V genes explain less than half of the discrepancy, and the remainder lacks a known reason. The sample contains under 150,000 clones, roughly 92% of them found a single time. Together, the top ten hold 1.5% to 2% of the sample. Sequencing used peripheral blood, obtained 28 days after the second AZD1222 dose. All receptors derive from an adult who received the AZD1222 COVID-19 vaccine.

The CDR3 sequence: CASSLQETQYF. DNA of the CDR3: TGTGCCAGCAGCTTACAAGAGACCCAGTACTTC. The chain uses TRBV5-4 and TRBJ2-5; D not certain. The germline V gene has CDR1 SGHNT and CDR2 YYREEE (reference sequence). The CDR3 contains 11 residues. V shed 2 bases and J shed 2 bases, with 1 base lying between them.

The chain recombines TRBV27 with TRBJ1-6; D might be TRBD1 (5 bases). Germline loops: CDR1 MNHEY, CDR2 SMNVEV (reference sequence). Trimming removed 6 bases from V and 5 bases from J, with 20 bases in between. The CDR3 sequence is 17 residues long. CDR3 nucleotide sequence: TGTGCCAGCAGCCGCCGGGGGAGAACAGATGATAATTCACCCCTCCACTTT. Protein sequence: CASSRRGRTDDNSPLHF.

V gene TRBV6-1 combines with J gene TRBJ1-6, with D perhaps matching TRBD1 (5 bases). The germline V gene has CDR1 MNHNS and CDR2 SASEGT. V lost 2 bases and J lost 3, with 26 bases in between. This CDR3 region has 21 residues. The CDR3 DNA sequence: TGTGCCAGCAGTGAAAAGGTCGGGGACTTCCGGGCGACCTTCTATAATTCACCCCTCCACTTT. Translating it yields CASSEKVGDFRATFYNSPLHF.

The chain carries TRBV5-1 and TRBJ1-3; D is ambiguous. Germline V gene sequence: CDR1 SGHRS, CDR2 YFSETQ. V was pared by 4 bases and J by 6 bases, with 17 bases between. The CDR3 runs 15 residues. Written as DNA, the CDR3 is TGCGCCAGCAGCCCTGGGCTCCTCGCGGAAAACACCATATATTTT. The encoded protein is CASSPGLLAENTIYF.

The chain uses TRBV9 and TRBJ1-2; the D is unclear. The CDR3 is 14 residues long. Germline V gene lookup returns CDR1 SGDLS and CDR2 YYNGEE. V was trimmed by 3 bases and J by 3 bases, leaving 12 bases between them. CDR3 sequence reads: CASSAAADYYGYTF. For the CDR3, the DNA is TGTGCCAGCAGCGCCGCAGCAGACTACTATGGCTACACCTTC.

Details on this clone: The junction departs from germline at one end; a sequencing error may be responsible. CDR3 protein: CSVAPSKHTVF. The DNA of the CDR3 is TGCAGCGTTGCCCCTAGCAAACATACGGTCTTC. The V and J genes are TRBV29-1 and TRBJ2-1; TRBD2 is a possible D gene (5 bases). Germline V gene sequence: CDR1 SQVTM, CDR2 ANQGSEA. The CDR3 extends over 11 amino acids.

The gene calls are TRBV10-1 and TRBJ2-3; D call uncertain. Trimming pared 3 bases from V and 3 bases from J, leaving 4 bases between. Germline V lookup: CDR1 WNHNN, CDR2 SYGVQD (reference sequence). This CDR3 is built from 12 residues. CDR3 nucleotide sequence: TGCGCCAGCAGTGACAGGACAGATACGCAGTATTTT. The encoded protein is CASSDRTDTQYF.

V usage is TRBV19 and J usage is TRBJ2-1, with 8 bases aligning to TRBD2. The germline CDR1 and CDR2 sequences are LNHDA and SQIVND (reference sequence). Trimming cost V 10 bases and J 10 bases; bases outside gene matches: 15. The length of the CDR3 is 14 residues. CDR3 coding DNA: TGTGCCACCGGTATGGGGAGCGGGAGTCAGGAGCAGTTCTTC. Residues: CATGMGSGSQEQFF.

V is TRBV6-5 and J is TRBJ2-7; weak D call: TRBD2 (6 bases). The CDR3 contains 15 residues. Germline V gene sequence: CDR1 MNHEY, CDR2 SVGAGI. The V and J ends lost 7 bases and 4 bases respectively, with 20 bases between them. The CDR3 sequence: CASTLGGASEYEQYF. The CDR3 DNA follows: TGTGCCAGCACCTTGGGTGGGGCTAGCGAGTACGAGCAGTACTTC.

The chain has TRBV18 and TRBJ2-1; 7 bases match TRBD1. Germline V lookup: CDR1 KGHSH, CDR2 LQKENI. After removal of 3 bases from V and 2 bases from J, the junction contained 7 bases not matched to a gene. The CDR3 totals 16 residues. As DNA, the CDR3 is TGTGCCAGCTCACCCAGTAGACAGGGAACCTACAATGAGCAGTTCTTC. It yields the protein CASSPSRQGTYNEQFF.

This chain links TRBV19 with TRBJ2-1; D possibly corresponds to TRBD1 (6 bases). The germline V and J ends were trimmed by 7 bases and 10 bases, with 26 bases remaining between them. CDR1 is LNHDA and CDR2 is SQIVND in the germline V gene (reference sequence). CDR3 length: 16 residues. CDR3 in amino acids: CASTKAPWTDEREQFF. CDR3 coding DNA: TGTGCCAGTACCAAGGCACCCTGGACAGACGAGAGGGAGCAGTTCTTC. Looking up the rest from reference TRBV19 and TRBJ2-1 gives the full variable domain: DGGITQSPKYLFRKEGQNVTLSCEQNLNHDAMYWYRQDPGQGLRLIYYSQIVNDFQKGDIAEGYSVSREKKESFPLTVTSAQKNPTAFYLCASTKAPWTDEREQFFGPGTRLTVL.

This clone was seen only once. This chain uses TRBV3-1 (or the pseudogene TRBV3-2) with TRBJ2-7; D uncertain. Germline V gene lookup returns CDR1 LGHDT and CDR2 YNNKEL (reference sequence). The CDR3 has 15 amino acids. V lost 4 bases and J 2 bases, leaving 15 bases between the germline ends. The CDR3, as DNA: TGTGCCAGCAGCCCAGATCCCATCAGGCCCTACGAGCAGTACTTC. Its protein is CASSPDPIRPYEQYF.

This clone has just one count. The gene calls are TRBV19 and TRBJ2-7; 10 bases map to TRBD1. The CDR3 consists of 15 residues. The V and J ends lost 5 bases and 3 bases, in that order; junction bases with no gene match: 7. Germline V gives CDR1 LNHDA, CDR2 SQIVND (reference sequence). The CDR3 protein is CASSPRTGGHYEQYF. Here the CDR3 DNA reads TGTGCCAGTAGTCCGCGGACAGGGGGACACTACGAGCAGTACTTC. The variable domain in full, with the rest retrieved from reference TRBV19 and TRBJ2-7, is DGGITQSPKYLFRKEGQNVTLSCEQNLNHDAMYWYRQDPGQGLRLIYYSQIVNDFQKGDIAEGYSVSREKKESFPLTVTSAQKNPTAFYLCASSPRTGGHYEQYFGPGTRLTVT.

This chain connects TRBV28 to TRBJ1-2; 9 positions match TRBD1. The germline V gene encodes CDR1 MDHEN and CDR2 SYDVKM. The CDR3 spans 13 residues. The V segment lost 6 bases and the J segment 5 bases; nucleotides outside the gene matches: 4. CDR3 residues: CASRTGQGYGYTF. DNA for the CDR3: TGTGCCAGCAGGACGGGACAGGGATATGGCTACACCTTC.

About this clone itself: Other DNA sequences in the sample encode the same CDR3. The CDR3, as DNA: TGTGCCAGCATAGGAGGCAATCAGCCCCAGCATTTT. Its protein is CASIGGNQPQHF. The V gene is TRBV28, the J gene TRBJ1-5, with D unclear. From germline, CDR1 is MDHEN and CDR2 SYDVKM. CDR3 length: 12 residues. The V end lost 7 bases, the J end lost 2 bases, and 6 bases lay between the germline ends.

The V gene is TRBV29-1, the J gene TRBJ1-2; D is unresolved. Trimming removed 4 bases at V and 1 base at J, with 4 bases between. The CDR3 has 11 amino acids. The V gene's germline CDR1 is SQVTM and CDR2 ANQGSEA. Here the CDR3 reads CSVVFNYGYTF. The CDR3 DNA follows: TGCAGCGTTGTGTTTAACTATGGCTACACCTTC.

V and J are TRBV6-5 and TRBJ1-2; 8 positions match TRBD1. The CDR3 consists of 14 residues. Per germline, CDR1 MNHEY and CDR2 SVGAGI. Trimming at V came to 8 bases and at J to 5 bases, leaving 10 bases not matched to a gene. This CDR3 is CASGQGAYIYGYTF. CDR3 DNA: TGTGCCAGCGGGCAGGGGGCGTACATTTATGGCTACACCTTC.

This sequence joins TRBV5-4 and TRBJ1-2; no definite D call. V lost 0 bases and J lost 5, with 11 bases in between. The CDR3 consists of 14 residues. Looked up from germline, CDR1 is SGHNT and CDR2 is YYREEE (reference sequence). The chain's CDR3 is CASSLAGMSYGYTF. The CDR3 nucleotides are TGTGCCAGCAGCTTGGCGGGGATGTCATATGGCTACACCTTC.

The chain carries TRBV15 and TRBJ2-5; no reliable D call. V was shortened by 0 bases and J by 3 bases, with 11 bases between the two germline ends. Germline V lookup: CDR1 LNHNV, CDR2 YYDKDF (reference sequence). This CDR3 comprises 15 residues. The CDR3, as DNA: TGTGCCACCAGCAGAGATCGAGGAGTCGAAGAGACCCAGTACTTC. Translation gives CATSRDRGVEETQYF.

As for this clone: Other DNA sequences in this sample translate to the same CDR3. The chain links TRBV30 to TRBJ1-2; maybe TRBD1 (6 bases). The CDR3 is 12 residues long. V dropped 0 bases and J dropped 6 bases, with 8 bases sitting between them. The germline gives CDR1 GTSNPN, CDR2 SVGIG (reference sequence). The chain's CDR3 is CAWSVGGHGYTF. The CDR3 nucleotides read TGTGCCTGGAGTGTAGGGGGGCATGGCTACACCTTC.

The chain has TRBV23-1 and TRBJ2-5; D is unclear. TRBV23-1 carries the ORF label, with uncertain function. Between the trimmed V and J ends, which lost 4 bases and 5 bases, there was a span of 11 bases. The CDR3 has 13 amino acids. The CDR3 DNA sequence: TGCGCCAGCAGTCTCAGGCGGTGGGAGACCCAGTACTTC. It yields the protein CASSLRRWETQYF.

This clone was seen a single time. The chain links TRBV7-2 to TRBJ1-2; a weak D match, TRBD1 (5 bases). CDR3 length equals 13 residues. The ends were cut back, 8 bases at V and 3 bases at J, with 13 bases in the middle. The germline V gene has CDR1 SGHTA and CDR2 FQGNSA. The CDR3 nucleotides read TGTGCCAGCGAGGACGGGGGGTACTATGGCTACACCTTC. Amino acid sequence: CASEDGGYYGYTF.

The chain carries TRBV28 and TRBJ2-7; D assignment may be TRBD1 or TRBD2 (5 bases each). Germline loops: CDR1 MDHEN, CDR2 SYDVKM. Trimming removed 5 bases from V and 7 bases from J, with 18 bases in between. The CDR3 loop spans 14 amino acids. CDR3 nucleotides: TGTGCCAGCAGTAGGCCGGGACCGCCGTTTGAGCAGTACTTC. Amino acids: CASSRPGPPFEQYF.

The rearrangement uses TRBV27 and TRBJ1-2; 8 nucleotides agree with TRBD1. From germline, CDR1 is MNHEY and CDR2 SMNVEV (reference sequence). The CDR3 covers 14 residues. V shed 5 bases and J 1 base; nucleotides not matched to a gene: 3. CDR3 residues: CASSEQGGNYGYTF. Written as DNA, the CDR3 is TGTGCCAGCAGTGAACAGGGGGGTAACTATGGCTACACCTTC.

The gene calls are TRBV7-3 and TRBJ2-1, with 8 bases lining up with TRBD2. The CDR3 is 16 residues long. J gave up 5 bases and V 5 bases, and 11 bases lay outside the gene matches. Germline V lookup: CDR1 SGHTA, CDR2 FQGTGA. The CDR3 nucleotides read TGTGCCAGCAGCGTGGGAGCGGGAGTATTCCACAATGAGCAGTTCTTC. It specifies CASSVGAGVFHNEQFF.

The rearrangement links TRBV18 to TRBJ2-2, with D perhaps matching TRBD2 (5 bases). This CDR3 contains 15 residues. Trimming shortened V by 2 bases and J by 5 bases, and 12 bases separated the two germline ends. CDR1 is KGHSH and CDR2 is LQKENI in the germline V gene. CDR3 sequence: CASSPSEGWTGELFF. The CDR3, as DNA: TGTGCCAGCTCACCATCCGAGGGTTGGACCGGGGAGCTGTTTTTT. Using reference TRBV18 and TRBJ2-2 for the parts outside the CDR3, the full variable domain is NAGVMQNPRHLVRRRGQEARLRCSPMKGHSHVYWYRQLPEEGLKFMVYLQKENIIDESGMPKERFSAEFPKEGPSILRIQQVVRGDSAAYFCASSPSEGWTGELFFGEGSRLTVL.

V usage is TRBV13 and J usage is TRBJ2-5, with a possible D match to TRBD2 (6 bases). Germline-derived CDR1 and CDR2 are PRHDT and FYEKMQ (reference sequence). V lost 5 bases, J lost 5 bases, and 18 bases lay in between. There are 15 residues in the CDR3. Written as DNA, the CDR3 is TGTGCCAGCAGCAGTAGCGGATCCTTAGAGGAGACCCAGTACTTC. Its protein product is CASSSSGSLEETQYF.